The 19 T cell receptor beta chains in this list originate from one sample, sequenced in a study of shared clonotypes between healthy human individuals. Clones were read by immunoSEQ multiplex PCR, and TCRdb kept only the in-frame ones, dropping some. Among more than 2 million clones listed, about 95% were seen once. The naive CD8 population came from CD45RO-negative cells selected for CCR7, without terminally differentiated effector memory CD45RA+ cells. Material for sequencing was naive CD8+ T cells sorted from blood. The receptors stem from a man between 18 and 29 years old in good health.

The rearrangement joins TRBV27 to TRBJ2-7; possibly TRBD1 for D (6 bases). Trimming left V 4 bases short and J 0 bases short, with 13 bases between. Per germline, CDR1 MNHEY and CDR2 SMNVEV (reference sequence). There are 15 residues in the CDR3. The CDR3 sequence is CASSSPGVSSYEQYF. The CDR3 nucleotides read TGTGCCAGCAGTTCCCCAGGGGTCTCCTCCTACGAGCAGTACTTC.

The rearrangement uses TRBV2 and TRBJ2-2; TRBD2 agrees at 7 bases. Unmatched junction bases numbered 3, after V lost 4 bases and J lost 4 bases. Per germline, CDR1 SNHLY and CDR2 FYNNEI. The CDR3 is made up of 14 amino acids. The chain's CDR3 is CASSGGGSTGELFF. For the CDR3, the DNA is TGTGCCAGCAGTGGAGGCGGGAGCACCGGGGAGCTGTTTTTT.

The chain is built from TRBV28 and TRBJ1-5, with D perhaps matching TRBD1 (6 bases). Germline V gene lookup returns CDR1 MDHEN and CDR2 SYDVKM. V lost 8 bases to trimming and J lost 1 base, with 18 bases between them. This CDR3 contains 16 residues. For the CDR3, the DNA is TGTGCCAGCGGCGCTGGGGGGCGATACAGCAATCAGCCCCAGCATTTT. Translated: CASGAGGRYSNQPQHF.

This rearrangement joins TRBV19 to TRBJ1-5; TRBD1 matches at 7 bases. The length of the CDR3 is 14 residues. Germline V gene data show CDR1 as LNHDA and CDR2 as SQIVND (reference sequence). V shed 5 bases and J 3 bases; nucleotides not matched to a gene: 4. CDR3: CASSLGTDNQPQHF. CDR3 nucleotide sequence: TGTGCCAGTAGTCTTGGGACAGACAATCAGCCCCAGCATTTT.

The V gene is TRBV28, the J gene TRBJ1-2; 8 nucleotides line up with TRBD1. In germline, CDR1 is MDHEN, CDR2 SYDVKM. V shed 4 bases and J 4 bases; nucleotides not matched to a gene: 5. This CDR3 has 14 residues. As DNA, the CDR3 is TGTGCCAGCAGTTCAACAGGGGGTGCCTATGGCTACACCTTC. This codes for CASSSTGGAYGYTF.

V is TRBV5-6 and J is TRBJ2-5; no clear D gene. The CDR3 runs to 13 residues. Per the germline V gene, CDR1 is SGHDT and CDR2 is YYEEEE. V lost 4 bases and J lost 5, with 12 bases in between. The CDR3 spells CASSPVSGETQYF. Here the CDR3 DNA reads TGTGCCAGCAGCCCCGTGAGTGGGGAGACCCAGTACTTC.

Comment on this clone: Other DNA sequences in the same sample also yield this CDR3. The CDR3 reads CASSQDTEETQYF. The DNA of the CDR3 is TGCGCCAGCAGCCAAGACACCGAGGAGACCCAGTACTTC. The chain combines TRBV4-1 with TRBJ2-5; no definite D call. The germline gives CDR1 MGHRA, CDR2 YSYEKL. Deletions cut 0 bases from V and 5 bases from J, with 7 bases between. This CDR3 is 13 amino acids long.

This clone was detected once. This chain links TRBV6-5 with TRBJ2-7; no clear D. The CDR3 runs 15 residues. CDR1 and CDR2 from the germline V gene are MNHEY and SVGAGI. Trimming took 2 bases from V and 0 from J, leaving 11 bases between them. The CDR3 protein is CASSYAPHSSYEQYF. The CDR3 DNA reads TGTGCCAGCAGTTACGCTCCTCATAGCTCCTACGAGCAGTACTTC.

On this clone: Additional DNA sequences in this sample encode the identical CDR3. The chain uses TRBV27 and TRBJ1-1; D call uncertain. This CDR3 is built from 13 residues. V gave up 3 bases and J gave up 1 base, with 6 bases separating them. Germline CDR1 reads MNHEY; CDR2 reads SMNVEV (reference sequence). The CDR3 loop reads CASSFSENTEAFF. CDR3 nucleotides: TGTGCCAGCAGTTTTTCTGAGAACACTGAAGCTTTCTTT.

About this clone: The same CDR3 is also encoded by other DNA sequences in this sample. The chain joins TRBV9 to TRBJ2-7, with 7 bases fitting TRBD2. The CDR3 extends over 14 amino acids. The V gene end was trimmed by 0 bases and the J gene end by 3 bases; junction bases not matched to a gene: 3. Per germline, CDR1 SGDLS and CDR2 YYNGEE. CDR3 nucleotide sequence: TGTGCCAGCAGCGTAGCGGGGGGATTCTACGAGCAGTACTTC. It specifies CASSVAGGFYEQYF.

This chain connects TRBV7-6 to TRBJ2-7; no clear D gene. This CDR3 is built from 14 residues. The germline V gene has CDR1 SGHVS and CDR2 FNYEAQ. Trimming removed 1 base at V and 5 bases at J, with 12 bases between. In DNA, the CDR3 is TGTGCCAGCAGCTTAGTGCCCAGGATCGACGAGCAGTACTTC. Translated, it gives CASSLVPRIDEQYF.

This sequence joins TRBV4-3 and TRBJ2-3; 8 nucleotides align to TRBD2. This CDR3 contains 17 residues. Trimming took 0 bases from V and 0 from J; bases not matched to a gene: 5. Germline V gives CDR1 LGHNA, CDR2 YSLEER. The CDR3 nucleotides read TGCGCCAGCAGCCAAGATCGGTCTAGCGGGAGCACAGATACGCAGTATTTT. It translates to CASSQDRSSGSTDTQYF.

This chain joins TRBV9 and TRBJ2-4; D is unresolved. The CDR3 is 12 amino acids. In germline, CDR1 is SGDLS, CDR2 YYNGEE. Trimming removed 0 bases at V and 8 bases at J, with 6 bases between. CDR3 residues: CASSVDGHIQYF. Here the CDR3 DNA reads TGTGCCAGCAGCGTAGATGGACACATTCAGTACTTC. The complete variable domain, with remaining parts taken from reference TRBV9 and TRBJ2-4, reads DSGVTQTPKHLITATGQRVTLRCSPRSGDLSVYWYQQSLDQGLQFLIQYYNGEERAKGNILERFSAQQFPDLHSELNLSSLELGDSALYFCASSVDGHIQYFGAGTRLSVL.

Notes on this clone: This sample also contains other DNA sequences that code for the same CDR3. The genes are TRBV7-9 and TRBJ2-1; D gene unclear. V was shortened by 1 base and J by 4 bases, with 5 bases between the two germline ends. In germline, CDR1 is SEHNR, CDR2 FQNEAQ (reference sequence). The CDR3 sequence is 13 residues long. CDR3 nucleotide sequence: TGTGCCAGCAGCTTAGACACTTACAATGAGCAGTTCTTC. Protein product: CASSLDTYNEQFF.

The gene calls are TRBV13 and TRBJ1-1; TRBD1 agrees at 8 bases. Germline-derived CDR1 and CDR2 are PRHDT and FYEKMQ (reference sequence). J gave up 0 bases and V 4 bases, and 4 bases lay outside the gene matches. This CDR3 has 15 amino acids. CDR3 protein: CASSSLTGVNTEAFF. The DNA of the CDR3 is TGTGCCAGCAGCTCCCTGACAGGGGTGAACACTGAAGCTTTCTTT.

The chain uses TRBV4-1 and TRBJ2-7; 10 nucleotides match TRBD1. Germline assignment: CDR1 MGHRA and CDR2 YSYEKL. The CDR3 contains 12 residues. Unmatched junction bases numbered 0, after V lost 8 bases and J lost 2 bases. As DNA, the CDR3 is TGCGCCAGCGGGACAGGGGCCTACGAGCAGTACTTC. It translates to CASGTGAYEQYF.

The rearrangement joins TRBV30 to TRBJ2-7; D ambiguous. Between the trimmed V and J ends, which lost 3 bases and 4 bases, there was a span of 13 bases. The CDR3 extends over 13 amino acids. Germline values: CDR1 GTSNPN, CDR2 SVGIG (reference sequence). CDR3 amino acids: CAWSPEDVYEQYF. The DNA of the CDR3 is TGTGCCTGGAGCCCAGAGGACGTTTACGAGCAGTACTTC.

The chain employs TRBV10-3 and TRBJ1-4, with D hard to call. The CDR3 is 16 amino acids. With 3 bases removed from V and 0 bases from J, the gap between germline ends came to 11 bases. Per the germline V gene, CDR1 is ENHRY and CDR2 is SYGVKD. In DNA form, the CDR3 reads TGTGCCATCAGTGAAGGAACCCGTGCAACTAATGAAAAACTGTTTTTT. It translates to CAISEGTRATNEKLFF.

The CDR3 region has the DNA TGTGCCAGCAGTGAAATGGGAGAGCAGTACTTC. It is translated as CASSEMGEQYF. The rearrangement joins TRBV6-1 to TRBJ2-7; D is uncertain. The CDR3 spans 11 residues. Trimming cost V 2 bases and J 7 bases, with 6 bases left between them. Per germline, CDR1 MNHNS and CDR2 SASEGT.